The TCR beta chain under discussion was sequenced for a study of T cell changes during pregnancy in multiple sclerosis. Trimming took off 5 bases at V and 5 bases at J, with 15 bases between the two ends. In germline, CDR1 is MNHNY, CDR2 SVGAGI (reference sequence). CDR3 length equals 15 residues. TCRdb keeps only in-frame clones here, not all; method: immunoSEQ multiplex PCR. The sample carries about 47,000 clones, around 91% recorded once. The sequence was collected from a female donor with multiple sclerosis, enrolled in a pregnancy study. The chain recombines TRBV6-6 with TRBJ2-2; tentative D call: TRBD1 (5 bases). This specimen was CD8+ T cells from peripheral blood mononuclear cells, taken in the second trimester of pregnancy. The CDR3 nucleotides are TGTGCCAGCAGTCTCGTTACACCAGGGACCGGGGAGCTGTTTTTT. This gives the protein CASSLVTPGTGELFF.